This TCR beta chain came from a study of T cell repertoires in cytomegalovirus infection. Germline CDR1 and CDR2: LNHDA and SQIVND (reference sequence). The CDR3 extends over 12 amino acids. Trimming took off 4 bases at V and 5 bases at J, with 8 bases between the two ends. This clonotype was seen only a few times. Antigen unknown. TCRdb reprocessed the reads with MiXCR, giving one entry per CDR3 protein. Found here are 600,000 to 700,000 distinct CDR3 sequences, roughly a third of them singletons; the top ten hold approximately 18%. The sequencing here drew on cultured PBMCs, taken from culture after CMV antigen stimulation. The chain recombines TRBV19 with TRBJ1-1; D is ambiguous. The TCR was taken from a human donor in good health (CMV status not recorded). Some clones in this sample may be carry-over from other donors' samples. Here the CDR3 DNA reads TGTGCCAGTAGTAGTGGGTCAACTGAAGCTTTCTTT. Translation gives CASSSGSTEAFF.